This entry lists 9 T cell receptor beta chains sequenced from one sample in a study of blood T cell repertoires in COVID-19. The assay was immunoSEQ multiplex PCR, and TCRdb's table has in-frame clones only and misses some. The sample lists 56,000 or so clones, less than 90% occurring once. Sequenced material: peripheral blood. Receptors originate from a woman older than 75 with acute or convalescent COVID-19.

This clone showed up just once. CDR3 DNA: TGTGCCAGCAGCCTTGGGACAGGCACGGTGGCTAATGAAAAACTGTTTTTT. It translates to CASSLGTGTVANEKLFF. The chain joins TRBV5-8 to TRBJ1-4; 8 bases align to TRBD1. Germline V lookup: CDR1 SGHTS, CDR2 YDEGEE. This CDR3 comprises 17 residues. Trimming at V came to 4 bases and at J to 3 bases, leaving 11 bases not matched to a gene.

This sequence joins TRBV5-1 and TRBJ1-1; 7 positions agree with TRBD1. This CDR3 contains 14 residues. With 3 bases clipped from V and 4 bases from J, the junction kept 6 bases outside the gene matches. The germline CDR1 and CDR2 sequences are SGHRS and YFSETQ. CDR3 DNA: TGCGCCAGCAGCTACGACCCAGGGGGCACTGAAGCTTTCTTT. Translated: CASSYDPGGTEAFF.

This clone occurred a few times. The chain uses TRBV15 and TRBJ1-5; possible D gene TRBD1, 6 bases. The germline V gene has CDR1 LNHNV and CDR2 YYDKDF (reference sequence). The CDR3 has 14 residues. The V end lost 3 bases, the J end lost 7 bases, and 13 bases lay between the germline ends. Here the CDR3 DNA reads TGTGCCACCAGCAGGGCAGGGGTCCCCCAGCCCCAGCATTTT. Its translation: CATSRAGVPQPQHF.

V gene TRBV5-4 combines with J gene TRBJ1-1; D is ambiguous. Germline V gives CDR1 SGHNT, CDR2 YYREEE (reference sequence). Trimming stripped 0 bases from V and 1 base from J, with 4 bases between. The CDR3 runs to 13 residues. The CDR3 loop reads CASSLAWNTEAFF. The CDR3 DNA sequence: TGTGCCAGCAGCTTGGCTTGGAACACTGAAGCTTTCTTT. The variable domain in full, completed from reference TRBV5-4 and TRBJ1-1, reads ETGVTQSPTHLIKTRGQQVTLRCSSQSGHNTVSWYQQALGQGPQFIFQYYREEENGRGNFPPRFSGLQFPNYSSELNVNALELDDSALYLCASSLAWNTEAFFGQGTRLTVV.

A remark on this clone: This sample also contains other DNA sequences that code for the same CDR3. The chain recombines TRBV5-1 with TRBJ1-4, with a weak D call TRBD1 (6 bases). The CDR3 is 14 residues long. V lost 0 bases to trimming and J lost 5 bases, with 8 bases between them. In germline, CDR1 is SGHRS, CDR2 YFSETQ. CDR3 DNA: TGCGCCAGCAGCTTGGGTGGGGGCAATGAAAAACTGTTTTTT. It codes for CASSLGGGNEKLFF. Based on the CDR3 plus reference TRBV5-1 and TRBJ1-4, the full variable domain is KAGVTQTPRYLIKTRGQQVTLSCSPISGHRSVSWYQQTPGQGLQFLFEYFSETQRNKGNFPGRFSGRQFSNSRSEMNVSTLELGDSALYLCASSLGGGNEKLFFGSGTQLSVL.

The V gene is TRBV7-8, the J gene TRBJ1-2, with D maybe TRBD1 (5 bases). The CDR3 length is 17 residues. Trimming shortened V by 0 bases and J by 1 base, and 15 bases separated the two germline ends. The germline V gene has CDR1 SGHVS and CDR2 FQNEAQ. CDR3 in DNA: TGTGCCAGCAGCTTAGCAAGGGGCAGCCTTCTTAACTATGGCTACACCTTC. Protein sequence: CASSLARGSLLNYGYTF.

This chain connects TRBV4-1 to TRBJ2-3; 8 bases map to TRBD2. V lost 4 bases, J lost 3 bases, and 12 bases stayed unmatched. There are 17 residues in the CDR3. Germline loops: CDR1 MGHRA, CDR2 YSYEKL. The chain's CDR3 is CASSPLPRGGFTDTQYF. The CDR3 region has the DNA TGCGCCAGCAGCCCTCTGCCACGGGGGGGATTTACAGATACGCAGTATTTT.

CDR3 bases: TGTGCCGGGGGACAGGGGCAAAACTATGGCTACACCTTC. Residues: CAGGQGQNYGYTF. The chain links TRBV2 to TRBJ1-2, with TRBD1 matching over 10 bases. Unmatched junction bases numbered 5, after V lost 11 bases and J lost 2 bases. Germline lookup yields CDR1 SNHLY and CDR2 FYNNEI. The CDR3 length is 13 residues.

Only a few counts were recorded for this clone. The chain combines TRBV19 with TRBJ1-1; TRBD1 matches 10 bases. Germline loops: CDR1 LNHDA, CDR2 SQIVND (reference sequence). Trimming cost V 6 bases and J 4 bases; bases outside gene matches: 8. The CDR3 loop spans 15 amino acids. Written as DNA, the CDR3 is TGTGCCAGTAGGTCCGGGACAGGGGTTCCCACTGAAGCTTTCTTT. Protein product: CASRSGTGVPTEAFF.